This record covers a single T cell receptor beta chain. Its antigen is as yet unknown. Naive CD8 cells lacked CD45RO, underwent positive selection for CCR7 and left out terminally differentiated effector memory CD45RA+ cells. The data were taken from a study of shared clonotypes between healthy human individuals. The study, taken as a whole, reports: Clonotypes shared by all four sorted-subset donors had higher generation probabilities than non-shared clonotypes. Approximately 4.6% of naive CD4 clonotypes were shared across four donors.

Data came from immunoSEQ multiplex PCR; TCRdb stores just in-frame clones and leaves some out. The top ten clones hold around 1.1% of a sample with millions of clones, over 85% of them seen once. Germline CDR1 is SQVTM and CDR2 is ANQGSEA. The CDR3 has 14 residues. V lost 4 bases and J lost 3, with 16 bases in between. The rearrangement uses TRBV29-1 and TRBJ2-7, with D tentatively TRBD1 (5 bases). Source material: naive CD8+ T cells sorted from blood. The sequence derives from a man between 18 and 29 years old in good health. The CDR3: CSVGGRAAIYEQYF. As DNA, the CDR3 is TGCAGCGTTGGGGGCAGGGCTGCAATCTACGAGCAGTACTTC.